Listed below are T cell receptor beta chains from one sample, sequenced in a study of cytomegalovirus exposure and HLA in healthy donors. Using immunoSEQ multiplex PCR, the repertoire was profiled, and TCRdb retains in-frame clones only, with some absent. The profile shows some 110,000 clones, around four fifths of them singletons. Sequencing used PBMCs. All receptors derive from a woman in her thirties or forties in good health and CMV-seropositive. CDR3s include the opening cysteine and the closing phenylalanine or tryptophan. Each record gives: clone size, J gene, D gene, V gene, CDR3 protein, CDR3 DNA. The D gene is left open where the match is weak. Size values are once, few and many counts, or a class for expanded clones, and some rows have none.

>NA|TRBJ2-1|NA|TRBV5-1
CASSGVRDLGVNEQFF
TGCGCCAGCAGCGGTGTGCGGGACTTAGGAGTAAATGAGCAGTTCTTC
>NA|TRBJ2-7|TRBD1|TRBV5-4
CVSSLALGGQASEQYF
TGTGTCAGCAGCTTGGCCTTGGGGGGACAGGCCTCCGAGCAGTACTTC
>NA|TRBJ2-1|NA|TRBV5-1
CASSFTDSSYNEQFF
TGCGCCAGCAGCTTCACCGATAGCTCCTACAATGAGCAGTTCTTC
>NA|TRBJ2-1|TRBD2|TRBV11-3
CASSLSSGRAYNEQFF
TGTGCCAGCAGCTTATCCAGCGGGAGGGCTTACAATGAGCAGTTCTTC
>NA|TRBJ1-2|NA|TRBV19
CASSMGREDGYTF
TGTGCCAGTAGTATGGGGAGGGAGGATGGCTACACCTTC
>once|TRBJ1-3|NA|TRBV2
CASTEGLGNTIYF
TGTGCCAGCACCGAGGGTTTGGGAAACACCATATATTTT
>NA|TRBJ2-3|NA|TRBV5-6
CASSTVTDTQYF
TGTGCCAGCAGCACGGTGACAGATACGCAGTATTTT
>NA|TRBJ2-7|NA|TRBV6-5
CASSYSSINSYEQYF
TGTGCCAGCAGTTACTCCTCCATCAACTCCTACGAGCAGTACTTC
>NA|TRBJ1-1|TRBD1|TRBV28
CASSPTGVGEAFF
TGTGCCAGCAGTCCGACAGGGGTCGGTGAAGCTTTCTTT
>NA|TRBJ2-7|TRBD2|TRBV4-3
CASSHSSGDYYEQYF
TGCGCCAGCAGCCACTCTAGCGGGGACTACTACGAGCAGTACTTC
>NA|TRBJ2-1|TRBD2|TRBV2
CASSEASGRVRNEQFF
TGTGCCAGCAGTGAGGCTAGCGGGAGGGTAAGGAATGAGCAGTTCTTC
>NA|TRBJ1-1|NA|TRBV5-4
CASKGGYGYTEAFF
TGTGCCAGCAAGGGAGGGTATGGGTACACTGAAGCTTTCTTT
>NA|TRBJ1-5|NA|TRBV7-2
CASSFYRGQPQHF
TGTGCCAGCAGCTTTTATAGGGGTCAGCCCCAGCATTTT
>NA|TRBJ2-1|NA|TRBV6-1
CASLGGLSNNEQFF
TGTGCCAGCTTGGGGGGGCTCAGCAACAATGAGCAGTTCTTC
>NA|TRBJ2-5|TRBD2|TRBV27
CASSSSGGEETQYF
TGTGCCAGCAGTTCTAGCGGGGGGGAGGAGACCCAGTACTTC
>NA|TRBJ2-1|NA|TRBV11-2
CASSLSYNEQFF
TGTGCCAGCAGCCTCTCCTACAATGAGCAGTTCTTC
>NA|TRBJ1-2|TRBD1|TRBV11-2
CASSPRDRDIDYTF
TGTGCCAGCAGCCCCCGGGACAGGGATATAGACTACACCTTC
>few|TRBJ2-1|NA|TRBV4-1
CASSRSSGVVPYNEQFF
TGCGCCAGCAGCCGATCATCAGGGGTGGTCCCCTACAATGAGCAGTTCTTC
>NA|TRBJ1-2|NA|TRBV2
CASSEYTESYGYTF
TGTGCCAGCAGTGAATATACCGAGTCCTATGGCTACACCTTC
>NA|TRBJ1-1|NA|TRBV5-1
CASSLVLQGNTEAFF
TGCGCCAGCAGCTTGGTCCTACAGGGAAACACTGAAGCTTTCTTT
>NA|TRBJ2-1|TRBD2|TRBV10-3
CAISDTVKARTSGGAYNEQFF
TGTGCCATCAGTGACACGGTAAAAGCCAGGACTAGCGGGGGGGCCTACAATGAGCAGTTCTTC
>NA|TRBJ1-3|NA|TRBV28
CASSSGYTIYF
TGTGCCAGCAGTTCCGGGTACACCATATATTTT
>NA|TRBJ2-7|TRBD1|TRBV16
CASSHLGTGGLYEQYF
TGTGCCAGCAGCCACCTAGGGACAGGGGGGTTGTACGAGCAGTACTTC
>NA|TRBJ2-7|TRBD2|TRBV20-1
CSATLAGDRIF
TGCAGTGCTACACTAGCGGGGGACCGAATCTTC
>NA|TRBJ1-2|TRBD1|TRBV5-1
CASSLEGQPIGGYTF
TGCGCCAGCAGCTTGGAGGGACAGCCGATTGGAGGCTACACCTTC
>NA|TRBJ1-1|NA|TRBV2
CASRIMWEAEAFF
TGTGCCAGCAGAATCATGTGGGAGGCTGAAGCTTTCTTT
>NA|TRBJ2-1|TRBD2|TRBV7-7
CASSLTSGSPHNEQFF
TGTGCCAGCAGCTTGACTAGCGGGAGTCCCCACAATGAGCAGTTCTTC
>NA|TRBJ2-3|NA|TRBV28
CASSLFTRSTDTQYF
TGTGCCAGCAGTTTGTTTACTAGAAGCACAGATACGCAGTATTTT
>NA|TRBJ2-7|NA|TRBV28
CASTLTGFSEQYF
TGTGCCAGCACTCTAACGGGTTTTTCCGAGCAGTACTTC
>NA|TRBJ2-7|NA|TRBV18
CASSPPATYEQYF
TGTGCCAGCTCACCACCTGCTACCTACGAGCAGTACTTC
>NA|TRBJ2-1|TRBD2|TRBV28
CASSSGGSYNEQFF
TGTGCCAGCAGCTCGGGGGGGTCATACAATGAGCAGTTCTTC